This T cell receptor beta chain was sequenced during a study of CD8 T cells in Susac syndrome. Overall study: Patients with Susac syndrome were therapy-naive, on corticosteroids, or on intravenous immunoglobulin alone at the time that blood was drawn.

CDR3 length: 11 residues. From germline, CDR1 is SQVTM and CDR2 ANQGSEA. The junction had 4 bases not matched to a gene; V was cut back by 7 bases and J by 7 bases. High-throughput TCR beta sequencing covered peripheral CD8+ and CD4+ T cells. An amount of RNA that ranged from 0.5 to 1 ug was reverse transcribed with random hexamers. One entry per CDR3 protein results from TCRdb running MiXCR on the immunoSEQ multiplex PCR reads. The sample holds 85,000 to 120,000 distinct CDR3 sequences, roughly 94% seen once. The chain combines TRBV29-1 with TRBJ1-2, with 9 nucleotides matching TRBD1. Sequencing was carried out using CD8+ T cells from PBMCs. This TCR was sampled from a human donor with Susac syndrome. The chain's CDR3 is CSGTGGAGYTF. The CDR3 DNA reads TGCAGCGGCACAGGGGGCGCTGGCTACACCTTC.